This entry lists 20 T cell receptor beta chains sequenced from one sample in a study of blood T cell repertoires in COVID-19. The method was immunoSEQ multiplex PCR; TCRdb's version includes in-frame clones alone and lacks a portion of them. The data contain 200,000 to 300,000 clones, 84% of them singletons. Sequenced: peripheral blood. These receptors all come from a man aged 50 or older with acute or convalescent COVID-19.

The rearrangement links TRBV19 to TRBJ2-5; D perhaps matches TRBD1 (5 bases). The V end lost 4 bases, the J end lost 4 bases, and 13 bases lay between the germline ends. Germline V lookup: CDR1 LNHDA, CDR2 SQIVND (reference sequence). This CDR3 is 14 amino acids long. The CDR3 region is CASSKVQGGETQYF. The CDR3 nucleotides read TGTGCCAGTAGTAAGGTCCAGGGTGGAGAGACCCAGTACTTC.

The CDR3 DNA sequence: TGTGCCAGCAGGCATGACAGGGGCGCTGAAGCTTTCTTT. This encodes CASRHDRGAEAFF. The gene calls are TRBV5-6 and TRBJ1-1; 8 positions match TRBD1. Germline V CDR1 and CDR2: SGHDT, YYEEEE. Trimming removed 5 bases from V and 6 bases from J; junction bases left unmatched: 6. This CDR3 has 13 amino acids.

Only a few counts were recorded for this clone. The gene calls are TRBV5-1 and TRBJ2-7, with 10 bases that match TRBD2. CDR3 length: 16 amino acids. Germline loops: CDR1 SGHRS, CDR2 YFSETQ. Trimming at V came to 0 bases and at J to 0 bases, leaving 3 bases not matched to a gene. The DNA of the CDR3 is TGCGCCAGCAGCTTGGGGGCTAGCGGGAGCTCCTACGAGCAGTACTTC. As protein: CASSLGASGSSYEQYF.

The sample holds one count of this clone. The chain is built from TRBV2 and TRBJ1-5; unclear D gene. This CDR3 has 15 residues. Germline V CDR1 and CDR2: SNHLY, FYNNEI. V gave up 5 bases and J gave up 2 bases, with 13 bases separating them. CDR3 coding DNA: TGTGCCAGCAGTTCGGGAATCGGTGGCAATCAGCCCCAGCATTTT. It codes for CASSSGIGGNQPQHF.

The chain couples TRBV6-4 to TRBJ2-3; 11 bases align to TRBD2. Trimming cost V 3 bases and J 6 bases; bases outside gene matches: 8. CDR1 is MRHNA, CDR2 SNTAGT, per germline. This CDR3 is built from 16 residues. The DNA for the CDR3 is TGTGCCAGCAGTGAGAGCACTAGCGGGGGCGTGGATACGCAGTATTTT. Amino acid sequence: CASSESTSGGVDTQYF.

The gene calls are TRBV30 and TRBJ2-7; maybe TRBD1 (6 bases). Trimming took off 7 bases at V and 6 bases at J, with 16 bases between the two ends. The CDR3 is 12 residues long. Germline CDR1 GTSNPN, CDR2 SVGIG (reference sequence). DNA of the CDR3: TGTGCCTTAAACAGGGTCCCGGGCGAGCAGTACTTC. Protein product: CALNRVPGEQYF.

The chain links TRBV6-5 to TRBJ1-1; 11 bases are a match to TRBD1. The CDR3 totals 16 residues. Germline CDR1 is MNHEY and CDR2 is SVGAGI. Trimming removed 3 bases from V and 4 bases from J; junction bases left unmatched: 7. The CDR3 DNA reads TGTGCCAGCAGTTATTGGACAGGGGGCGCGTCCACTGAAGCTTTCTTT. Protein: CASSYWTGGASTEAFF.

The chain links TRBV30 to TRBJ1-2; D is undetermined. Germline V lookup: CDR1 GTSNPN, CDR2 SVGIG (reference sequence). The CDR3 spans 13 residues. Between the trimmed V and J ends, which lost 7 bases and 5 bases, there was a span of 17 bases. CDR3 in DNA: TGTGCCTCCCATATACAGCCGGGATATGGCTACACCTTC. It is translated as CASHIQPGYGYTF.

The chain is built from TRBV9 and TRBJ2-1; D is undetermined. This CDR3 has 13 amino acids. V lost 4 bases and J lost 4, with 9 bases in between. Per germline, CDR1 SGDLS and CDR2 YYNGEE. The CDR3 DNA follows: TGTGCCAGCAGCCTCGCGAAGTACAATGAGCAGTTCTTC. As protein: CASSLAKYNEQFF.

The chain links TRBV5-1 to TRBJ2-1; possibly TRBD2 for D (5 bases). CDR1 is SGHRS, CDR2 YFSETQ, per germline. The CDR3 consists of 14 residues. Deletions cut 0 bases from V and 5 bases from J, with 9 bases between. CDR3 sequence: CASSLASGNNEQFF. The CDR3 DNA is TGCGCCAGCAGCTTGGCTTCCGGGAACAATGAGCAGTTCTTC.

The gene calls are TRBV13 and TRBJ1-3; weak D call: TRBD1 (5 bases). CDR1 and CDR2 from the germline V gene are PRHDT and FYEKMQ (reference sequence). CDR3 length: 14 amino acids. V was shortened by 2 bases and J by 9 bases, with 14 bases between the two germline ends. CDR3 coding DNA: TGTGCCAGCAGCTTAAGGGGTGACGAAAGCACCATATATTTT. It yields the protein CASSLRGDESTIYF. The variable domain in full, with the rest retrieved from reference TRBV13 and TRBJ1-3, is AAGVIQSPRHLIKEKRETATLKCYPIPRHDTVYWYQQGPGQDPQFLISFYEKMQSDKGSIPDRFSAQQFSDYHSELNMSSLELGDSALYFCASSLRGDESTIYFGEGSWLTVV.

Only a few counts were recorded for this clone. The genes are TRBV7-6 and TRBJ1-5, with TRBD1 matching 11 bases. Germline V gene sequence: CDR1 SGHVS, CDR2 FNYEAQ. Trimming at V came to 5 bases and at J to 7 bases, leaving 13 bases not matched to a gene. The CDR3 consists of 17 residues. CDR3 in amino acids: CASSPYRGQGVGQPQHF. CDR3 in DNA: TGTGCCAGCAGCCCGTATCGGGGACAGGGGGTAGGGCAGCCCCAGCATTTT.

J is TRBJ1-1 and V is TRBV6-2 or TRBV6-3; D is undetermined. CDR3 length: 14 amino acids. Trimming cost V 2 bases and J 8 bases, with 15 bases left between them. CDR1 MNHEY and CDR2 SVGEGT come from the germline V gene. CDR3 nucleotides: TGTGCCAGCAGTTACAGCGGGAGCAGCCCAGAAGCTTTCTTT. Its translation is CASSYSGSSPEAFF.

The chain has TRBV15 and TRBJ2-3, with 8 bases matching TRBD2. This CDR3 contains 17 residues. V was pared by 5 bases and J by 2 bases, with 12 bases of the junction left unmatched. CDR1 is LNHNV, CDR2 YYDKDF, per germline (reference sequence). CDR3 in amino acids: CATSFPGASGFTDTQYF. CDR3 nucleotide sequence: TGTGCCACCAGCTTCCCAGGGGCTAGCGGGTTCACAGATACGCAGTATTTT.

The CDR3 is CASSKIRGACRDYEQYF. As DNA, the CDR3 is TGTGCCAGCAGCAAAATTCGGGGGGCTTGTCGGGATTACGAGCAGTACTTC. The chain has TRBV21-1 and TRBJ2-7; the table calls TRBD2, which could not be checked here. TRBV21-1 is annotated as a pseudogene. The CDR3 runs to 17 residues.

CDR3 nucleotides: TGTGCCAGCTCACCTTCCGACAGGCCCTACGAGCAGTACTTC. This sequence encodes CASSPSDRPYEQYF. This rearrangement joins TRBV18 to TRBJ2-7; D is perhaps TRBD1 (6 bases). CDR1 is KGHSH and CDR2 is LQKENI in the germline V gene. The CDR3 contains 14 residues. V was clipped by 3 bases and J by 2 bases, with 11 bases between them.

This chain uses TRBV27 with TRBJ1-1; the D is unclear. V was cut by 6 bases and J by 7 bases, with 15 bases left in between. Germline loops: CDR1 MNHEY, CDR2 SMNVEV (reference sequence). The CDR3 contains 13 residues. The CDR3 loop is CASSPWEPFEAFF. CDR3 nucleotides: TGTGCCAGCAGCCCGTGGGAGCCATTTGAAGCTTTCTTT.

CDR3 in DNA: TGTGCCAGCAGACCCGGACAGGCCCAGGGCTACACCTTC. It translates to CASRPGQAQGYTF. The chain uses TRBV11-2 and TRBJ1-2; 7 nucleotides align to TRBD1. V trimming: 6 bases; J trimming: 8 bases; junction bases outside the gene matches: 9. CDR1 is SGHAT, CDR2 FQNNGV, per germline. The CDR3 consists of 13 residues.

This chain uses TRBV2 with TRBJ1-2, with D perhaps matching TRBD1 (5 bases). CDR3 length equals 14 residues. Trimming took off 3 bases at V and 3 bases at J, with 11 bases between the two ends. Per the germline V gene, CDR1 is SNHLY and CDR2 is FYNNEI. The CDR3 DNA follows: TGTGCCAGCAGTGAGAGGCAGGGTCACTATGGCTACACCTTC. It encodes CASSERQGHYGYTF.

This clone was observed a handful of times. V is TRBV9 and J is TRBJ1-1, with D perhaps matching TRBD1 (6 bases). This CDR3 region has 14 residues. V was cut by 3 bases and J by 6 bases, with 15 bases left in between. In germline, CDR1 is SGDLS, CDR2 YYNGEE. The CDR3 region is CASSAQGLVPEAFF. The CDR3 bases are TGTGCCAGCAGCGCCCAGGGGCTTGTCCCTGAAGCTTTCTTT.